This TCR beta chain was sequenced in a study of T cells in Graves' hyperthyroidism and ophthalmopathy. About the study: It was at initial diagnosis, before any treatment, that peripheral blood was collected.

RNA transcripts were the template for amplifying TCR beta CDR3 regions. HTBI primers drove first-round RT-PCR of the TCR CDR3. TCRdb redid the calling of the multiplex PCR reads with MiXCR, one entry per CDR3 protein. The sample lists about 340,000 distinct CDR3 sequences, 15% to 20% occurring once. V dropped 5 bases and J dropped 1 base, with 26 bases sitting between them. The CDR3 has 19 amino acids. Per the germline V gene, CDR1 is MNHNS and CDR2 is SASEGT. Study conclusions and caveats: Expanded thyroid clonotypes (above 0.001) were mostly also found in blood. From stable hyperthyroidism, ophthalmopathy was separated by a 13 V-J model. With a median lead of approximately 6 months before onset, the model predicted ophthalmopathy.

This clonotype was detected a few times. The antigen is undetermined. This clonotype originated in a woman aged 45-59 years with Graves' hyperthyroidism. The sample comprised blood. The chain combines TRBV6-1 with TRBJ1-1, with D unresolved. This chain's CDR3 is CASSHDPANQLFQNTEAFF. CDR3 DNA: TGTGCCAGCAGTCACGACCCCGCAAATCAATTGTTCCAGAACACTGAAGCTTTCTTT.